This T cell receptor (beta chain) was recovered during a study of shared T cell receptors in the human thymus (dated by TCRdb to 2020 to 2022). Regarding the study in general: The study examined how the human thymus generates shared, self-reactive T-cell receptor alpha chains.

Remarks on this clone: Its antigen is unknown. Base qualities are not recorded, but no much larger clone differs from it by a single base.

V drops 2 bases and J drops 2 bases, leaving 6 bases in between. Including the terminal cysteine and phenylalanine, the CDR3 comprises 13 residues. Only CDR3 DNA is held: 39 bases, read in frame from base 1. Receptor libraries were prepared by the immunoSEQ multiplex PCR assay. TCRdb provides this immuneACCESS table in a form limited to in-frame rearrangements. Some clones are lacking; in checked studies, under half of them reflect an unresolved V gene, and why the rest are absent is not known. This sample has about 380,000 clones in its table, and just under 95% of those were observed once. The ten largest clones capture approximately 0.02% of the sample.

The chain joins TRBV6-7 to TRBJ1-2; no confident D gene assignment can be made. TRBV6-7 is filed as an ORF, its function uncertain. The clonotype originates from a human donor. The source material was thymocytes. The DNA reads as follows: TGTGCCAGCAGTTACGAGCCCAACTATGGCTACACCTTC. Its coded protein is CASSYEPNYGYTF.